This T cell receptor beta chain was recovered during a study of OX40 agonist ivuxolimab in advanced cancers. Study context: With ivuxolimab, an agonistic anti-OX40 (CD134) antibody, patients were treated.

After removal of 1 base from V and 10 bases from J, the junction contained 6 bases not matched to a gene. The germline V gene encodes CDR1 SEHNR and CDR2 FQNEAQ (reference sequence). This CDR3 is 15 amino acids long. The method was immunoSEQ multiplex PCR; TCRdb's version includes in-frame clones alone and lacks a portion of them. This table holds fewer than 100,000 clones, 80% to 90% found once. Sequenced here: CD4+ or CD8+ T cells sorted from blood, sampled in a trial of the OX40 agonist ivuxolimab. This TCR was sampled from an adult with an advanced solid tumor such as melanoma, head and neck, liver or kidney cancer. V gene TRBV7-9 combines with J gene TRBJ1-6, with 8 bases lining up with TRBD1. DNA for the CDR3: TGTGCCAGCAGCTTAGGTCAGGGGGCGGGATCACCCCTCCACTTT. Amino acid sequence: CASSLGQGAGSPLHF.